The 5 T cell receptor beta chains below come from one sample, sequenced in a study of blood T cell repertoires in COVID-19. Generated by immunoSEQ multiplex PCR, the TCRdb table keeps only in-frame clones and is missing some. The sample shows 270,000 or so clones, 86% of them seen only once. Material for sequencing was peripheral blood. These receptors were collected from a woman aged 25 to 39 with active or convalescent COVID-19.

V gene TRBV5-5 combines with J gene TRBJ1-1, with a tentative D call TRBD1 (5 bases). The V end lost 0 bases, the J end lost 0 bases, and 9 bases lay between the germline ends. Germline CDR1 SGHKS, CDR2 YYEKEE (reference sequence). This CDR3 has 15 residues. The CDR3 sequence: CASSLGQSLNTEAFF. Here the CDR3 DNA reads TGTGCCAGCAGCTTGGGACAGTCTCTGAACACTGAAGCTTTCTTT.

The chain is built from TRBV9 and TRBJ1-3, with D unresolved. This CDR3 comprises 14 residues. Trimming removed 5 bases from V and 0 bases from J, with 9 bases in between. CDR1 and CDR2 (germline): SGDLS, YYNGEE. The chain's CDR3 is CASRAGSSGNTIYF. In nucleotides, the CDR3 is TGTGCCAGCAGAGCTGGGAGCTCTGGAAACACCATATATTTT.

The CDR3 loop reads CASRDIGQETQYF. CDR3 in DNA: TGCGCCAGCAGAGACATAGGACAAGAGACCCAGTACTTC. This chain connects TRBV5-1 to TRBJ2-5; unclear D gene. Germline CDR1 SGHRS, CDR2 YFSETQ. Trimming took 5 bases from V and 2 from J, leaving 10 bases between them. The CDR3 length is 13 residues.

This chain connects TRBV4-3 to TRBJ2-2; D remains unclear. Trimming took off 0 bases at V and 0 bases at J, with 11 bases between the two ends. The CDR3 has 17 residues. Germline CDR1 LGHNA, CDR2 YSLEER. CDR3 sequence: CASSQDIAEANTGELFF. DNA of the CDR3: TGCGCCAGCAGCCAAGATATCGCCGAGGCGAACACCGGGGAGCTGTTTTTT.

V gene TRBV5-1 combines with J gene TRBJ2-5; 9 bases align to TRBD2. Looked up from germline, CDR1 is SGHRS and CDR2 is YFSETQ. The CDR3 length is 17 residues. The V and J ends lost 0 bases and 4 bases, in that order; junction bases with no gene match: 10. The CDR3 region is CASSLGDLAGPGETQYF. Written as DNA, the CDR3 is TGCGCCAGCAGCTTGGGGGACCTAGCGGGGCCTGGAGAGACCCAGTACTTC.